This T cell receptor (beta chain) was documented in a study of CXCR3-negative and CXCR3-positive naive CD8 T cells. UMI-labeled 5' RACE yielded the TRB cDNA libraries. Reanalyzing the 5' RACE reads, TCRdb keeps one entry per CDR3 protein, without DNA. Found here are about 58,000 distinct CDR3 sequences; the top ten clones hold approximately 0.42%. Material: naive CXCR3- CD8+ T cells from blood. As to subset: CD45RO-CCR7+CD27+CD95- naive CD8+ T cells lacking CXCR3 (TNR3-). This TCR derives from a human donor in good health. Some clones in this sample may be carry-over from other donors' samples.

The CDR3 here is CSARGGGTAGELFF. The rearrangement links TRBV20-1 to TRBJ2-2; TCRdb lists TRBD1, though no DNA is available to test this call. Germline V gives CDR1 DFQATT, CDR2 SNEGSKA (reference sequence). The CDR3 extends over 14 amino acids.